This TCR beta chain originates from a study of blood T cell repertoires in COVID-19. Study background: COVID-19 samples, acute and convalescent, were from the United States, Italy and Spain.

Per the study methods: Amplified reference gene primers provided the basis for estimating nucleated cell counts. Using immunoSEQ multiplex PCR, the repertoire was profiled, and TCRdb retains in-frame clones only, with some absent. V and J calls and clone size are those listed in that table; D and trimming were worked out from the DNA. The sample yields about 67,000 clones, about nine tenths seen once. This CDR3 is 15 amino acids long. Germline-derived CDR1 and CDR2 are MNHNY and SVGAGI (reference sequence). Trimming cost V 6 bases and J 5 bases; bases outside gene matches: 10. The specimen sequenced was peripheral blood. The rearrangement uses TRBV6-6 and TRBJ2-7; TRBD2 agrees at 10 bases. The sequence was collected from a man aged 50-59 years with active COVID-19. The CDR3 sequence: CASREISGRAHEQYF. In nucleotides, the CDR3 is TGTGCCAGCAGAGAGATAAGCGGGAGGGCTCACGAGCAGTACTTC.